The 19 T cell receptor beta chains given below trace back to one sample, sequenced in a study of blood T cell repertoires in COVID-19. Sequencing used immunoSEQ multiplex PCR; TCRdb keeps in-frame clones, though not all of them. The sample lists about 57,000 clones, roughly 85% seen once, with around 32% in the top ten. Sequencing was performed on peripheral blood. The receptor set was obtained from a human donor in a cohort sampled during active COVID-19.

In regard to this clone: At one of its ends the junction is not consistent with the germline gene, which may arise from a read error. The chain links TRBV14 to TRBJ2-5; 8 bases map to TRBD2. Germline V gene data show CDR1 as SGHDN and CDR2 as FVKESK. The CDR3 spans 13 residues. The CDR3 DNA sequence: TGTGCCAGCAGGCAAGCGGGGGATGAGACCCAGTACTTC. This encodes CASRQAGDETQYF.

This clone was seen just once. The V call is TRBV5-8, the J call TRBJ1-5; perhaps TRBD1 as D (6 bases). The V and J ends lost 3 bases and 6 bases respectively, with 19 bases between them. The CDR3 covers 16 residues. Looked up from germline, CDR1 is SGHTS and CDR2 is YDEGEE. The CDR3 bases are TGTGCCAGCAGCTCCCTTCGGGGGGGGCGAATTCAGCCCCAGCATTTT. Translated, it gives CASSSLRGGRIQPQHF. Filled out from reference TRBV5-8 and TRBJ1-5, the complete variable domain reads EAGVTQSPTHLIKTRGQQATLRCSPISGHTSVYWYQQALGLGLQFLLWYDEGEERNRGNFPPRFSGRQFPNYSSELNVNALELEDSALYLCASSSLRGGRIQPQHFGDGTRLSIL.

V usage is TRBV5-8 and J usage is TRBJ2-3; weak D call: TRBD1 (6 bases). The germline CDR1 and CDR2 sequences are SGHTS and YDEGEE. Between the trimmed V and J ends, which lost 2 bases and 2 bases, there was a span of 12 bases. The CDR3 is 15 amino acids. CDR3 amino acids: CASSFRDIDTDTQYF. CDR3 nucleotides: TGTGCCAGCAGCTTCCGGGACATCGACACAGATACGCAGTATTTT.

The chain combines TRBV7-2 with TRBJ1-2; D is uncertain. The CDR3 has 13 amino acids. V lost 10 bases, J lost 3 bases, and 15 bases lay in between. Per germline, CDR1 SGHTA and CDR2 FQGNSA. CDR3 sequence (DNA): TGTGCCACCTCTAGGGAGTTGGACTATGGCTACACCTTC. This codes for CATSRELDYGYTF.

The DNA of the CDR3 is TGTGCCAGTAGTCCGGCCACAGGGGGAAATCAGCCCCAGCATTTT. This codes for CASSPATGGNQPQHF. This chain connects TRBV19 to TRBJ1-5; 8 positions agree with TRBD1. CDR1 and CDR2 from the germline V gene are LNHDA and SQIVND (reference sequence). CDR3 size: 15 residues. Unmatched junction bases numbered 7, after V lost 5 bases and J lost 4 bases.

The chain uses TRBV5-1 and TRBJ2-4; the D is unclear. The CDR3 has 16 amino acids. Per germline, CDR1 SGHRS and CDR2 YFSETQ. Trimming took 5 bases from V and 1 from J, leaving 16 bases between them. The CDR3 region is CASSQFPARAKNIQYF. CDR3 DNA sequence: TGCGCCAGCAGTCAGTTTCCTGCGCGGGCCAAAAACATTCAGTACTTC.

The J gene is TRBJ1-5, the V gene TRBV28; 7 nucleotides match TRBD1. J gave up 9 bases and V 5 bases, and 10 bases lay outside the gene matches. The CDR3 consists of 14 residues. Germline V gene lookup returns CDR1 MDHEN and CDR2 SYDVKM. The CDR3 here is CASSPPRGDGPQHF. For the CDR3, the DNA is TGTGCCAGCAGTCCCCCCAGGGGGGACGGGCCCCAGCATTTT. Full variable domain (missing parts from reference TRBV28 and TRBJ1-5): DVKVTQSSRYLVKRTGEKVFLECVQDMDHENMFWYRQDPGLGLRLIYFSYDVKMKEKGDIPEGYSVSREKKERFSLILESASTNQTSMYLCASSPPRGDGPQHFGDGTRLSIL.

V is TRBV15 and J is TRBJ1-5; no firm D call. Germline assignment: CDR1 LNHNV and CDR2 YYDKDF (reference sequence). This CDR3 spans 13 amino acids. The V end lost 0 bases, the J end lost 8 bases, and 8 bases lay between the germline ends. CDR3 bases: TGTGCCACCAGCAGAGATTGGGGAGAGCCCCAGCATTTT. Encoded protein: CATSRDWGEPQHF.

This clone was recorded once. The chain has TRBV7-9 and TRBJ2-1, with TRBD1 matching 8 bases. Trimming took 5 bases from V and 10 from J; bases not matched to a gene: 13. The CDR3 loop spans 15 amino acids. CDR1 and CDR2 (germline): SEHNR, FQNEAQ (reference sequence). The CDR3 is CASSPGGTGYSEQFF. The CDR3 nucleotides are TGTGCCAGCAGCCCAGGGGGGACAGGTTACTCCGAGCAGTTCTTC.

DNA of the CDR3: TGTGCCAGCAGCTTAGAGGGGCGCGGATCCACTGAAGCTTTCTTT. It translates to CASSLEGRGSTEAFF. The J gene is TRBJ1-1, the V gene TRBV7-9; perhaps TRBD1 as D (5 bases). Germline loops: CDR1 SEHNR, CDR2 FQNEAQ (reference sequence). The CDR3 runs 15 residues. Trimming removed 1 base from V and 4 bases from J, with 13 bases in between.

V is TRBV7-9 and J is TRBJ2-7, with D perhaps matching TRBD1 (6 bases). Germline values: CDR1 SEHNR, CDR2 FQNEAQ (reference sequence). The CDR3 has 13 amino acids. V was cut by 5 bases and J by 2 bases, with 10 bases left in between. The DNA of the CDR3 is TGTGCCAGCAGCACACAGGGCCCCTACGAGCAGTACTTC. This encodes CASSTQGPYEQYF.

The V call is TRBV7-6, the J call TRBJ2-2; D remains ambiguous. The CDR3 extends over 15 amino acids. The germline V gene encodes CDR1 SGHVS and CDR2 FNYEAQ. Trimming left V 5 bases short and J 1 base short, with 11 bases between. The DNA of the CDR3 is TGTGCCAGCAGCCAAGGAACAGTGAACACCGGGGAGCTGTTTTTT. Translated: CASSQGTVNTGELFF. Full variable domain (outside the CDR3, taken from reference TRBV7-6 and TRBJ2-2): GAGVSQSPRYKVTKRGQDVALRCDPISGHVSLYWYRQALGQGPEFLTYFNYEAQQDKSGLPNDRFSAERPEGSISTLTIQRTEQRDSAMYRCASSQGTVNTGELFFGEGSRLTVL.

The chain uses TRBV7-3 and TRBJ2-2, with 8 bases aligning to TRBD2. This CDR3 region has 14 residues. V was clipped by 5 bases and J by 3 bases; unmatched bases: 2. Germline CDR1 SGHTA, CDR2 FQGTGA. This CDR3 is CASSHGGDTGELFF. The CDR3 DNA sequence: TGTGCCAGCAGCCACGGGGGGGACACCGGGGAGCTGTTTTTT.

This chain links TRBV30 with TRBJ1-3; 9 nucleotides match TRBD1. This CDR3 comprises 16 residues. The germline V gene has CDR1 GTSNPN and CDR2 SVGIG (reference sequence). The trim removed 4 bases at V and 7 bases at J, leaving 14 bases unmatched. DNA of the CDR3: TGTGCCTGGACCCTTCAAGTCGGGACAGGGTGGAACACCATATATTTT. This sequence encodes CAWTLQVGTGWNTIYF.

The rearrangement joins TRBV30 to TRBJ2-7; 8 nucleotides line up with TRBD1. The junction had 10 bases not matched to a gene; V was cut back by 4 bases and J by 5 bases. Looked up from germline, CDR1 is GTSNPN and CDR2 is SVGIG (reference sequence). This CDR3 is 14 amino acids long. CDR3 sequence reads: CAWIKRTGSHEQYF. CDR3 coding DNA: TGTGCCTGGATTAAGAGGACAGGGTCCCACGAGCAGTACTTC.

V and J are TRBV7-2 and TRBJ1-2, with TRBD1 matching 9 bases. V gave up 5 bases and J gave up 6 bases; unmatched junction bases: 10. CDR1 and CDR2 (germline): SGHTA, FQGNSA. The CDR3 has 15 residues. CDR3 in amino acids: CASSQGTGSPDGYTF. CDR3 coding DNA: TGTGCCAGCAGCCAAGGGACAGGGTCTCCCGATGGCTACACCTTC.

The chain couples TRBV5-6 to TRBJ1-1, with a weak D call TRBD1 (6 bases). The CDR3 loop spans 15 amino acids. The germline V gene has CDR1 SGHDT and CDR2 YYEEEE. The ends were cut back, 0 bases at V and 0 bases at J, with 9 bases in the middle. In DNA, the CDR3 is TGTGCCAGCAGCTTGGTTCAGGGGATGAACACTGAAGCTTTCTTT. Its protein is CASSLVQGMNTEAFF.

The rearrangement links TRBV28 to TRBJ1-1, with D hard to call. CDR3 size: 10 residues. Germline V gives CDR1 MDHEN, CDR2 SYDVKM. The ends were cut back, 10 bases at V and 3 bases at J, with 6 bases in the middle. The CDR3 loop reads CATLYTEAFF. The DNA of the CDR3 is TGTGCCACCCTCTACACTGAAGCTTTCTTT.

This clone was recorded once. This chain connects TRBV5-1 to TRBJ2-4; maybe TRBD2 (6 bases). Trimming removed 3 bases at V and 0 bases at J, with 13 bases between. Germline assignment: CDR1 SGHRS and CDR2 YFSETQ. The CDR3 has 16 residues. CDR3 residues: CASSSLADLAKNIQYF. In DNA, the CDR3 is TGCGCCAGCAGCTCCTTAGCGGACCTAGCCAAAAACATTCAGTACTTC. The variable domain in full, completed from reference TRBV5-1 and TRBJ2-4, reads KAGVTQTPRYLIKTRGQQVTLSCSPISGHRSVSWYQQTPGQGLQFLFEYFSETQRNKGNFPGRFSGRQFSNSRSEMNVSTLELGDSALYLCASSSLADLAKNIQYFGAGTRLSVL.